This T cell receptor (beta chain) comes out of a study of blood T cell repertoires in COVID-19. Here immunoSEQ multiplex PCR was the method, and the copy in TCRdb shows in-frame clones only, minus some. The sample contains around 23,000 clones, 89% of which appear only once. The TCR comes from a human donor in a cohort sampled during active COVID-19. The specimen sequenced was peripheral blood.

The CDR3 DNA reads TGTGCCAGCAGTGACTCGTCCAGCGGATACTATGGCTACACCTTC. It encodes CASSDSSSGYYGYTF. The chain couples TRBV6-4 to TRBJ1-2; D ambiguous. The V end was cut by 0 bases, the J end by 3 bases, with 11 bases between. CDR1 and CDR2 (germline): MRHNA, SNTAGT. The CDR3 covers 15 residues.